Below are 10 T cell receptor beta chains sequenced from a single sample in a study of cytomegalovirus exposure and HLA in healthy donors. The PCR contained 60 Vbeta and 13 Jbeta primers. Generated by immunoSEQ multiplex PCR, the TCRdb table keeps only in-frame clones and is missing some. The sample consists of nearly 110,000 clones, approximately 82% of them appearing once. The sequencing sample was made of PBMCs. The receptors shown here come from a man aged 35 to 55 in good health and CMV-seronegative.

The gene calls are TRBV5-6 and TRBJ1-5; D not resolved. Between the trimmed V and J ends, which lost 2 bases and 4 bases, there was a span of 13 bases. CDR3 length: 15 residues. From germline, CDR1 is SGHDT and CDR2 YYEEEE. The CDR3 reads CASSFFGGLNQPQHF. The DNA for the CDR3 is TGTGCCAGCAGCTTTTTCGGTGGGCTTAATCAGCCCCAGCATTTT.

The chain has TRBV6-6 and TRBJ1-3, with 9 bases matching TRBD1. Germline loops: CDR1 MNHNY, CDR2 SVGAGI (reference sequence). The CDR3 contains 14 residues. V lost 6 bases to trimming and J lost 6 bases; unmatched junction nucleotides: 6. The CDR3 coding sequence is TGTGCCAGCAGAAGAACAGGGGGCGAAAACACCATATATTTT. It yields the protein CASRRTGGENTIYF.

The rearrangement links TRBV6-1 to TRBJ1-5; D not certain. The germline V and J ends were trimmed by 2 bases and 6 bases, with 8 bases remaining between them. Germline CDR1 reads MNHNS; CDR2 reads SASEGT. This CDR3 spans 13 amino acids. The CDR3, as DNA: TGTGCCAGCAGTGAACGTTTGAGTCAGCCCCAGCATTTT. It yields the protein CASSERLSQPQHF.

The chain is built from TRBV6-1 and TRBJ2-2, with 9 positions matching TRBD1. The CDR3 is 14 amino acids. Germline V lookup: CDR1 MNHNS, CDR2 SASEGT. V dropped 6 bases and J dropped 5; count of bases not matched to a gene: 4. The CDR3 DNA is TGTGCCAGCAGGGGAGGGACAGGGACCGGGGAGCTGTTTTTT. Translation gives CASRGGTGTGELFF.

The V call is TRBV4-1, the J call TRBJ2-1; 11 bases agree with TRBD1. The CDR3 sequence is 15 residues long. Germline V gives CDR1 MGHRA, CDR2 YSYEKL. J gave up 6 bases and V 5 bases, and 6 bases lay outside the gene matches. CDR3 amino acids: CASSEGQGVGNEQFF. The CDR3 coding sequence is TGCGCCAGCAGCGAGGGACAGGGGGTTGGCAATGAGCAGTTCTTC.

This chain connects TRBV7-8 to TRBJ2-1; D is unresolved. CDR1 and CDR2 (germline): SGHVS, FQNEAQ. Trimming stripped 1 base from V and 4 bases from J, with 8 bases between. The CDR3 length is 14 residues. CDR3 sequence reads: CASSLDVRYNEQFF. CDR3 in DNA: TGTGCCAGCAGCTTAGATGTGAGGTACAATGAGCAGTTCTTC.

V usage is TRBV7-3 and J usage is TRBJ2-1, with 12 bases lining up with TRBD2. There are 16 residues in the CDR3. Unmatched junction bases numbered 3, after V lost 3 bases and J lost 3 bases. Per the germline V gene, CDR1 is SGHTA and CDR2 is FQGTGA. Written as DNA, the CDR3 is TGTGCCAGCAGCTTGCTGGGACTAGCGGGCTACAATGAGCAGTTCTTC. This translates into CASSLLGLAGYNEQFF.

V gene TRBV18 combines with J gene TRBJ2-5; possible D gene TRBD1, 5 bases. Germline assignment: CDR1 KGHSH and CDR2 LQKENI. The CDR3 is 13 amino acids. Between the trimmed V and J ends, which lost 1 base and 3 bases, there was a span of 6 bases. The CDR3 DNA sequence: TGTGCCAGCTCACCACAAGGGGAAGAGACCCAGTACTTC. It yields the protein CASSPQGEETQYF.

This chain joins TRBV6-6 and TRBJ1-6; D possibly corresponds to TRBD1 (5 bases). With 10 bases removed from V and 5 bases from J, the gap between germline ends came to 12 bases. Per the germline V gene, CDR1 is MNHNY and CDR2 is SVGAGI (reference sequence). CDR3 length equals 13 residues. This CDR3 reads CATTTENNSPLHF. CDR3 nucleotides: TGTGCCACCACGACAGAAAATAATTCACCCCTCCACTTT.

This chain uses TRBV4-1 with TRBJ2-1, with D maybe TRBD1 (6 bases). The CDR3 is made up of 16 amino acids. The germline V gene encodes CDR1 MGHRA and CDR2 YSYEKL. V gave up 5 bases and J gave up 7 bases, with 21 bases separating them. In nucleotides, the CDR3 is TGCGCCAGCAGCTCCCTGGGGCAGGGGTTTGGGAATGAGCAGTTCTTC. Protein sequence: CASSSLGQGFGNEQFF.